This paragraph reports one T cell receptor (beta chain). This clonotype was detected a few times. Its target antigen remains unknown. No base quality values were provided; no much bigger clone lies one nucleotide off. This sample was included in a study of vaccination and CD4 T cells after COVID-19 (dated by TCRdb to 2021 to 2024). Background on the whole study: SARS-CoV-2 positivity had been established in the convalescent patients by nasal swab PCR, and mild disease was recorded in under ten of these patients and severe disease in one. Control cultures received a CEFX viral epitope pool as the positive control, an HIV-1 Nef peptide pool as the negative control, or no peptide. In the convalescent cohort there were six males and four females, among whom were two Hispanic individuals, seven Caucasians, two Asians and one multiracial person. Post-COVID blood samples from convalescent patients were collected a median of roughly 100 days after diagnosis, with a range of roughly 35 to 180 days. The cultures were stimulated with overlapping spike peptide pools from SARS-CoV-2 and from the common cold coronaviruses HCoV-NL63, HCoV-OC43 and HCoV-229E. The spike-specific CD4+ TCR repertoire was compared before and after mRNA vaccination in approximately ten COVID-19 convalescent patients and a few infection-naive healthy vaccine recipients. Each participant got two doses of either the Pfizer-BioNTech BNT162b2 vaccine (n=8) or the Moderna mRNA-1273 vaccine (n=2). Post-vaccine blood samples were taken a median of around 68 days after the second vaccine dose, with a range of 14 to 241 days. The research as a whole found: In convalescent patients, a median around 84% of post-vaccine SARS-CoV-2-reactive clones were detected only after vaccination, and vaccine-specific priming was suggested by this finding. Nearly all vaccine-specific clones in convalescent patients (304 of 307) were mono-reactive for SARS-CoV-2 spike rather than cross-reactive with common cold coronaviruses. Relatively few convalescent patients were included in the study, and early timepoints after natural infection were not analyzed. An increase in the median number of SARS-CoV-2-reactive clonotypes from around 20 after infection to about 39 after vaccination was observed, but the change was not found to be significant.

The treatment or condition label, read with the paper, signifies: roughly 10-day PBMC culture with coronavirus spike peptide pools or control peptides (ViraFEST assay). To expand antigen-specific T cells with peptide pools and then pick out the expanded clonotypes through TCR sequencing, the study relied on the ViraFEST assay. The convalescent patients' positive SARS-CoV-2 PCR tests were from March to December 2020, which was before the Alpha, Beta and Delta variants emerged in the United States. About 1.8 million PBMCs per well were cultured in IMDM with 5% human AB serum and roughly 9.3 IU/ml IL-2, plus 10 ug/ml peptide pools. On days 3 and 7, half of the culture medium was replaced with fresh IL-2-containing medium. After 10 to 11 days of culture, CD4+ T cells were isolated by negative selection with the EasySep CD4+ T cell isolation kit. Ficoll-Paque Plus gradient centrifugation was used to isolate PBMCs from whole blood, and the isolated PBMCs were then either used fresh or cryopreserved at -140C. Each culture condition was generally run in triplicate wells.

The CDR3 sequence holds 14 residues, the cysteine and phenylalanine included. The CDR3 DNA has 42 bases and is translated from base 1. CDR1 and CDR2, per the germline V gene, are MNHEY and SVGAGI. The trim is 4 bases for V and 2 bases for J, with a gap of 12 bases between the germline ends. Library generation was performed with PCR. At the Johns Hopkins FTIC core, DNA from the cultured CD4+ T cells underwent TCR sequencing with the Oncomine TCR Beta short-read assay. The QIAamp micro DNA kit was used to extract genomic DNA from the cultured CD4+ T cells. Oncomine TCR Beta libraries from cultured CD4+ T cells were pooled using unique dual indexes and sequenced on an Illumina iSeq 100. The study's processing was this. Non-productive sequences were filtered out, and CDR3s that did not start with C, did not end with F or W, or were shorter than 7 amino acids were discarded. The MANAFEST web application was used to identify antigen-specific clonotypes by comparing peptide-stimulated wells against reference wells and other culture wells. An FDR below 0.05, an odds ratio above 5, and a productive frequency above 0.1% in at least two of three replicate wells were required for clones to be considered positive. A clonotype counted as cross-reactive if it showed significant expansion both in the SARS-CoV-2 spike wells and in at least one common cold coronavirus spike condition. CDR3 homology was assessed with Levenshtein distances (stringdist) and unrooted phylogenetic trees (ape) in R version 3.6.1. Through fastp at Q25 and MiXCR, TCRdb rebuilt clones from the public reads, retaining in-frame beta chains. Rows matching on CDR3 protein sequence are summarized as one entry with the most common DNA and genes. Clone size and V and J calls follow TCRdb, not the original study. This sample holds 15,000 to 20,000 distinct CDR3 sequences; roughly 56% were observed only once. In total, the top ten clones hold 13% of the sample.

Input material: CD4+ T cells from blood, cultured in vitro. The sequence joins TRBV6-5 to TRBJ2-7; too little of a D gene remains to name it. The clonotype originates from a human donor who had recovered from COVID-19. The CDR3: CASSFRTGPYEQYF. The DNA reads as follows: TGTGCCAGCAGTTTTAGGACGGGCCCCTACGAGCAGTACTTC.